This T cell receptor (beta chain) was sequenced in a study of T cell responses to AZD1222 COVID-19 vaccine. About the study: Second doses at about 4 or about 12 weeks were pooled.

To note about this clone: The antigen remains undetermined.

Some clones are missing from TCRdb's copy, which holds only in-frame ones; the method was immunoSEQ multiplex PCR. The sample holds some 130,000 clones, 85% to 95% seen once. Findings and caveats of the study: Breadth and depth of Spike-specific TCRs rose after two AZD1222 doses. Regions 160-218 and 743-854 dominated among vaccine-associated CD4 TCRs spanning spike. Within unmutated variant regions lay the reported targets of nearly half of spike-specific TCRs.

Germline CDR1 MNHEY, CDR2 SVGAGI. The trim removed 6 bases at V and 8 bases at J, leaving 5 bases unmatched. This CDR3 is built from 12 residues. The TCR comes from an adult in good health. The rearrangement joins TRBV6-5 to TRBJ1-2; 8 bases are a match to TRBD1. Specimen: peripheral blood, collected on day 0 of AZD1222 vaccination. The CDR3 is CASRGTGLGYTF. For the CDR3, the DNA is TGTGCCAGCAGGGGGACAGGTTTGGGCTACACCTTC.